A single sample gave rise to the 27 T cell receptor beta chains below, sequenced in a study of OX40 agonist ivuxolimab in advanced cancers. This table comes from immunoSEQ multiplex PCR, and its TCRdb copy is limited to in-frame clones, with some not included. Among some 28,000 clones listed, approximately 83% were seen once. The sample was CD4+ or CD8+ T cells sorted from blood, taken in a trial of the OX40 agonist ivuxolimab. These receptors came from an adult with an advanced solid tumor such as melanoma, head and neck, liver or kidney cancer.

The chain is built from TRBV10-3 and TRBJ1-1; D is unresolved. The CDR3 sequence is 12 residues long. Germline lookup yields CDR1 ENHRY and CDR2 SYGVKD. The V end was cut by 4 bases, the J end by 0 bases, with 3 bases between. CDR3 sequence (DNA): TGTGCCATCAGTGCCGTGAACACTGAAGCTTTCTTT. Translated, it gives CAISAVNTEAFF.

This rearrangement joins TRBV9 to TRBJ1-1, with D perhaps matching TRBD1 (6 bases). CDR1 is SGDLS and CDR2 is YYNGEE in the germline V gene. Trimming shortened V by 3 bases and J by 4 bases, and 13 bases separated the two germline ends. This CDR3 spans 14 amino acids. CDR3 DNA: TGTGCCAGCAGCGCCCTAGGGGGTTCCACTGAAGCTTTCTTT. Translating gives CASSALGGSTEAFF.

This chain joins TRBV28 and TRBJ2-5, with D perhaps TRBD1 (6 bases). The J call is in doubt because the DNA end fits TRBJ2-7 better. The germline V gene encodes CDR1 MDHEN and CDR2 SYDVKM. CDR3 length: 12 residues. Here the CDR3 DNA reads TGTGCCAGCCGGGACAACTCCTACGAGCAGTACTTC. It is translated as CASRDNSYEQYF.

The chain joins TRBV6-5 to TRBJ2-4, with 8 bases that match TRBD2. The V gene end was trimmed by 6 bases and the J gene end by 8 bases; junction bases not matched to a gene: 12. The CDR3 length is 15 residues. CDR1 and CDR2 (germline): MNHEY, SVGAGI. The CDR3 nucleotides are TGTGCCAGCAGCCACCGATCGGGGGGGGCGGACATTCAGTACTTC. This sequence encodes CASSHRSGGADIQYF.

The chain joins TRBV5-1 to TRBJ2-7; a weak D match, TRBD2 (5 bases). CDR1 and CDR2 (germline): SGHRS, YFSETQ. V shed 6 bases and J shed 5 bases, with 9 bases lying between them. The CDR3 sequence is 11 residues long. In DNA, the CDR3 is TGCGCCAGCACAGACGGGAACGAGCAGTACTTC. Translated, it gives CASTDGNEQYF.

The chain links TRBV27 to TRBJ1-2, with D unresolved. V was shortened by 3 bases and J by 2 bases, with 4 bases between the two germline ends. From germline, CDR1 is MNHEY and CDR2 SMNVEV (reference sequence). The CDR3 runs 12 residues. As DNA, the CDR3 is TGTGCCAGCAGTTTTGGGAACTATGGCTACACCTTC. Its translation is CASSFGNYGYTF.

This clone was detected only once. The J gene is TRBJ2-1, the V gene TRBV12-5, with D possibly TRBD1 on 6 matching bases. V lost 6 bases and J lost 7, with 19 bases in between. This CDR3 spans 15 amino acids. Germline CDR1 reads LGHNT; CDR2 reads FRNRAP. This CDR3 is CASGLVGGAVNEQFF. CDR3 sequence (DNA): TGTGCTAGTGGCCTAGTTGGGGGCGCCGTAAATGAGCAGTTCTTC.

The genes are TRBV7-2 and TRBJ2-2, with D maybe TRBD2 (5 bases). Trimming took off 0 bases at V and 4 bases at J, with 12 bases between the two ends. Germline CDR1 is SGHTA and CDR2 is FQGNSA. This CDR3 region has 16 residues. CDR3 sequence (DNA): TGTGCCAGCAGCTTAGCGTCACTAGTTTCCACCGGGGAGCTGTTTTTT. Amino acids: CASSLASLVSTGELFF.

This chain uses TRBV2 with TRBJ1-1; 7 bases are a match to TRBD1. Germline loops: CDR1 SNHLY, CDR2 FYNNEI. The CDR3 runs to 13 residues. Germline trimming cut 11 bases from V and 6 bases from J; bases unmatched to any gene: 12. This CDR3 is CAGQGGYIAEAFF. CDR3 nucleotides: TGTGCCGGCCAGGGGGGTTATATCGCTGAAGCTTTCTTT.

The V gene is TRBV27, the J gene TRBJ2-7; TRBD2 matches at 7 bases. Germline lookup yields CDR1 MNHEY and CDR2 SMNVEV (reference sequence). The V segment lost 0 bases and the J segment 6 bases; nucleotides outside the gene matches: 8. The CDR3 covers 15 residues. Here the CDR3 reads CASSLSMGGSTEQYF. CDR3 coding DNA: TGTGCCAGCAGTTTATCGATGGGAGGGTCCACCGAGCAGTACTTC.

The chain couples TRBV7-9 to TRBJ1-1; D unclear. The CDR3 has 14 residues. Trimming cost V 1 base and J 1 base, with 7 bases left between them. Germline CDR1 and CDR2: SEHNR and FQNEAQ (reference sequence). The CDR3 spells CASSLVAENTEAFF. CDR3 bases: TGTGCCAGCAGCTTAGTGGCAGAGAACACTGAAGCTTTCTTT.

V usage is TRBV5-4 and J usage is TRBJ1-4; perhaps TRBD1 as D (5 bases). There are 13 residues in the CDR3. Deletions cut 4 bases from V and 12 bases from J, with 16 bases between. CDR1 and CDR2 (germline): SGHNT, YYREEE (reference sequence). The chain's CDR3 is CASSLGTGLELFF. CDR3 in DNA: TGTGCCAGCAGCCTGGGGACGGGACTTGAACTGTTTTTT.

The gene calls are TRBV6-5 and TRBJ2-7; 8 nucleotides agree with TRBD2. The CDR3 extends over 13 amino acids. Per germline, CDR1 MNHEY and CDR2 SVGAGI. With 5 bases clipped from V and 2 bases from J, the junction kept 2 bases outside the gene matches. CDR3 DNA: TGTGCCAGCAGTGAGCGGGGGCCCTACGAGCAGTACTTC. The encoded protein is CASSERGPYEQYF.

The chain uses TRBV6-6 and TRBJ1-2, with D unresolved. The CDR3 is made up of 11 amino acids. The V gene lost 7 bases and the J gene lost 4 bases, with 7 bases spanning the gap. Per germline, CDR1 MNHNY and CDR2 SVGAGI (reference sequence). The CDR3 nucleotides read TGTGCCAGCATGGGTAGCTATGGCTACACCTTC. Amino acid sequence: CASMGSYGYTF.

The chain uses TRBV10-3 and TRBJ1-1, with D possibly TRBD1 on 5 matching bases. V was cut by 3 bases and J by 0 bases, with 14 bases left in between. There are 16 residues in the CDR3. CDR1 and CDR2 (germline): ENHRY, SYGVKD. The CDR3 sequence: CAISDKEWGVNTEAFF. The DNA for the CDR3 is TGTGCCATCAGTGACAAAGAATGGGGGGTGAACACTGAAGCTTTCTTT.

The CDR3 here is CASRGDADRGRAEQFF. CDR3 DNA: TGCGCCAGCAGAGGAGACGCAGACAGGGGGCGGGCTGAGCAGTTCTTC. The chain employs TRBV10-1 and TRBJ2-1; 10 bases align to TRBD1. The CDR3 loop spans 16 amino acids. With 6 bases clipped from V and 9 bases from J, the junction kept 14 bases outside the gene matches. CDR1 is WNHNN, CDR2 SYGVQD, per germline (reference sequence).

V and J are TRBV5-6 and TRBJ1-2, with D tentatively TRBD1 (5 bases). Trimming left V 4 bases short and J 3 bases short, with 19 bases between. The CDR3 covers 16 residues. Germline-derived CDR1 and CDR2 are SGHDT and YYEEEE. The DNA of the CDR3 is TGTGCCAGCAGCGGGGGAGGGGCAACCATATACTATGGCTACACCTTC. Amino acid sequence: CASSGGGATIYYGYTF.

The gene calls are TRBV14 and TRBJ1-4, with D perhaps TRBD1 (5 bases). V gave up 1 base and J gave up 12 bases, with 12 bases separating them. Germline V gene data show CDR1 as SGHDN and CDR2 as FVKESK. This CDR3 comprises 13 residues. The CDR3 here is CASSQAGGGQLFF. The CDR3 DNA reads TGTGCCAGCAGCCAAGCGGGCGGGGGACAACTGTTTTTT.

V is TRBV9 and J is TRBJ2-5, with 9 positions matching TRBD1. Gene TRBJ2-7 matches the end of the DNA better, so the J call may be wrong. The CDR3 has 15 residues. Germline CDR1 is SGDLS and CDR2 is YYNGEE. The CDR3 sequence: CASSLGQGSSYEQYF. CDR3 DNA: TGTGCCAGCAGCCTCGGACAGGGGTCGTCCTACGAGCAGTACTTC.

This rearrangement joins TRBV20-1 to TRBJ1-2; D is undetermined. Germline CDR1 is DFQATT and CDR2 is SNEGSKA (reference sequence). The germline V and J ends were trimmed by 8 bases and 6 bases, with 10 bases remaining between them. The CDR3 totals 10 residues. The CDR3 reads CSPLGDGYTF. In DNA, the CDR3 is TGCAGTCCGCTCGGGGATGGCTACACCTTC.

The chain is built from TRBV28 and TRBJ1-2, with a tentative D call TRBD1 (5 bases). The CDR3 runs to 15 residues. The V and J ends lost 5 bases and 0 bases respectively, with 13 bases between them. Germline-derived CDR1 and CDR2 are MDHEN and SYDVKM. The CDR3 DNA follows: TGTGCCAGCAGTACGACGGACACCACTAACTATGGCTACACCTTC. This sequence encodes CASSTTDTTNYGYTF.

CDR3 residues: CATSRSYSNEKLFF. The CDR3 DNA reads TGTGCCACCAGCAGATCCTATTCCAATGAAAAACTGTTTTTT. The chain has TRBV15 and TRBJ1-4; D unclear. CDR1 and CDR2 from the germline V gene are LNHNV and YYDKDF (reference sequence). The V and J ends lost 2 bases and 5 bases respectively, with 9 bases between them. The CDR3 is made up of 14 amino acids.

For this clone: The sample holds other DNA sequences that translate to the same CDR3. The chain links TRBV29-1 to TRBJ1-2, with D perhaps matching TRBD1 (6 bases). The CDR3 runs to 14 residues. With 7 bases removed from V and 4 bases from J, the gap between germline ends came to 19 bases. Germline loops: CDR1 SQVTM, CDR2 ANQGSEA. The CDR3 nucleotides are TGCAGCGCGGAGGGGACGGGGGGCGCCTATGGCTACACCTTC. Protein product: CSAEGTGGAYGYTF.

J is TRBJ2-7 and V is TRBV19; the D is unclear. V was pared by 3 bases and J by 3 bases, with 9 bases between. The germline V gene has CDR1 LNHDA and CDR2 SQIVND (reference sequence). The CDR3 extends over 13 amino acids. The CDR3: CASSMSAGYEQYF. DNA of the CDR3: TGTGCCAGTAGTATGAGCGCCGGCTACGAGCAGTACTTC.

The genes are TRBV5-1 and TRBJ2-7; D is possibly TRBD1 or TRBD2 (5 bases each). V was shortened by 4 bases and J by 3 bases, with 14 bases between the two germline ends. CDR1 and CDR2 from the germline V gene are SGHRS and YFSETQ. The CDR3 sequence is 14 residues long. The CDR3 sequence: CASSPGRTHYEQYF. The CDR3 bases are TGCGCCAGCAGCCCGGGACGGACCCACTACGAGCAGTACTTC.

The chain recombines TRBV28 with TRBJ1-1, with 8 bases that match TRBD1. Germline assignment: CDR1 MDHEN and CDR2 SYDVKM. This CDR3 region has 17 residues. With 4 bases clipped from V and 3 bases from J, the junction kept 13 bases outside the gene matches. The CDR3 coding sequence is TGTGCCAGCAGTTCCGGCCGGACAGGGTCTAAGCACACTGAAGCTTTCTTT. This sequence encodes CASSSGRTGSKHTEAFF.

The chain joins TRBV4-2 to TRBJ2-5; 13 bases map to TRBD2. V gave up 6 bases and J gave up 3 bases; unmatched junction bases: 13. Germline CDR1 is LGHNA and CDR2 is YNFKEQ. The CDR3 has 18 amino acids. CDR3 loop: CASSRLAGGSGVEETQYF. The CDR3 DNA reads TGTGCCAGCAGTCGACTAGCGGGGGGCTCGGGGGTGGAAGAGACCCAGTACTTC.